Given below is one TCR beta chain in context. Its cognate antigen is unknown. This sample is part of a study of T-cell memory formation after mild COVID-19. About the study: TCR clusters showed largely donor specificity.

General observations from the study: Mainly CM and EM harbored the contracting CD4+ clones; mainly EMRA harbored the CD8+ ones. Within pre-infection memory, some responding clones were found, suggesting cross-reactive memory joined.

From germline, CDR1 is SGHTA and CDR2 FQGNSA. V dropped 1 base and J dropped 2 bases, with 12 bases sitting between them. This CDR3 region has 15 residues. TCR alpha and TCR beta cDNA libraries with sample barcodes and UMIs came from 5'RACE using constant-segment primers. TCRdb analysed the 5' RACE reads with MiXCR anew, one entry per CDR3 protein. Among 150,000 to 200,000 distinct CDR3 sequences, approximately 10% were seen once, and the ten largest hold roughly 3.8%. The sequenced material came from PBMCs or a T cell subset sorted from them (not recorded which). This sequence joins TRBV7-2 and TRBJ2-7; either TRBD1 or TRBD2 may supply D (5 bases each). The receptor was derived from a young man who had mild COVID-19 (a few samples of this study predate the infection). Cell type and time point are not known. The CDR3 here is CASSLVRGGAYEQYF. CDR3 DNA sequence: TGTGCCAGCAGCTTAGTACGGGGCGGAGCCTACGAGCAGTACTTC.